The following is a TCR beta chain sequence with its context. This clonotype has a count of ten or more. The clone's antigen remains unknown. The sample holds no much larger clone one base away, and base qualities are not on file. The TCR beta CDR3 regions were amplified from RNA transcripts. The first round of RT-PCR for the TCR CDR3 was performed with the HTBI primer set and the Qiagen OneStep RT-PCR kit. A second multiplex PCR round built the libraries, followed by size selection and purification. The libraries were sequenced on an Illumina HiSeq2000 using paired-end 100 bp reads. In the source study's methods: SOAPnuke was used to process the raw data, removing reads that contained adapters or uncalled bases, had a mean Phred below 15, or lacked an exact match to the constant primer or identifier. COPE v1.2.5 was used to merge the high-quality paired reads, and each unique nucleotide sequence was defined as a clonotype. MiTCR v1.1 was used to align clonotypes to the IMGT TRBV, TRBD and TRBJ reference segments. Only V-J combinations with frequency above 0.0001, covering about 99% of repertoires, were analysed. A TCS score was defined as the ratio of F50 (clonal expansion) to E x V (chaos), with BLOSUM62-based TCRdist applied between CDR3 peptides within each V-J. Welch's t-statistics and random forest reduced 500 to 650 V-J features to 13, which were used in a naive Bayes classifier (R e1071). TCRdb passed the public sequencing reads through fastp at Q25 and MiXCR, retaining productive beta sequences. When rows share a CDR3 protein, they turn into one entry using the most common DNA and genes. Here the V and J calls rest on TCRdb's processing, not on the authors' analysis. A total of hundreds of thousands of distinct CDR3 sequences appear in this sample, approximately 15% of them only once. Together, the top ten hold roughly a tenth of the sample.

Spanning cysteine to phenylalanine, the CDR3 consists of 14 amino acids. Just CDR3 DNA is preserved here, 42 bases in frame from base 1. According to the germline V gene, CDR1 reads KGHSH and CDR2 reads LQKENI. The germline ends are 9 bases apart after V is trimmed by 0 bases and J by 3 bases. A patient counted as having stable Graves' hyperthyroidism if no progression to ophthalmopathy occurred over 18 months of follow-up. The hyperthyroidism patients were between 18 and 65 years old and newly diagnosed, with a disease duration of less than 2 months. Exclusion was applied to patients with uncontrolled infections, other autoimmune diseases, pregnancy or lactation. Diagnoses relied on clinical symptoms, serum thyroxine and TRAb, thyroid ultrasound and orbital computed tomography. PBMCs were isolated from about 9 ml of fresh peripheral blood by Ficoll-Paque density gradient centrifugation. Trizol reagent was used to extract total RNA, and RNA quality was then checked on an Agilent 2100 Bioanalyzer.

The sample is drawn from a study of T cells in Graves' hyperthyroidism and ophthalmopathy (dated 2019 in TCRdb). As for the study more broadly: Peripheral blood was sampled at the time of initial diagnosis, prior to any treatment. The paper reports TCR Vbeta CDR3 sequencing of over 130 peripheral blood samples: under 45 ophthalmopathy, fewer than 80 hyperthyroidism and roughly 17 progressor patients. An independent validation cohort of about 20 hyperthyroidism patients and some 15 patients who later progressed to ophthalmopathy tested prospective prediction of ophthalmopathy. A discovery cohort of approximately 100 patients, roughly 43 with Graves' ophthalmopathy and approximately 55 with stable Graves' hyperthyroidism, was used to find distinguishing TCR V-J signatures. Thyroid tissue and blood T-cell repertoires from about six Graves' hyperthyroidism patients were also compared in the study. After blood sampling, hyperthyroidism patients were treated with methimazole at a starting dose of 30 mg daily, and ophthalmopathy patients were treated with high-dose intravenous methylprednisolone. The approximately 90 discovery patients were randomly split 7:3 into training and test sets. What the authors observed across the whole study: In validation, the model predicted progression to ophthalmopathy a median of roughly six months before onset, with 65% to 71% sensitivity and more than 72% specificity. A model built on a 13 V-J signature distinguished ophthalmopathy from stable hyperthyroidism, reaching 85% to 90% sensitivity and around 81% specificity in cross-validation and 80%/75% in testing. Blood samples also contained most of the expanded thyroid clonotypes (frequency above 0.001), which suggests that blood repertoires may reflect thyroid immune responses. No statistical method was used to fix the sample size in advance, and group allocation was not hidden from the investigators.

Sequencing was carried out using blood. This receptor was identified in a young woman with Graves' hyperthyroidism. The V gene is TRBV18 and the J gene is TRBJ2-7; the D gene remains uncertain. In nucleotide form, the sequence is TGTGCCAGCTCACCACCCCAGGACCGCTACGAGCAGTACTTC. The encoded protein is CASSPPQDRYEQYF. Here the CDR3 is joined to the reference TRBV18 and TRBJ2-7 genes, and the full variable domain is: NAGVMQNPRHLVRRRGQEARLRCSPMKGHSHVYWYRQLPEEGLKFMVYLQKENIIDESGMPKERFSAEFPKEGPSILRIQQVVRGDSAAYFCASSPPQDRYEQYFGPGTRLTVT.